A single sample is the source of the 32 T cell receptor beta chains below, sequenced in a study of blood T cell repertoires in COVID-19. Here immunoSEQ multiplex PCR was the method, and the copy in TCRdb shows in-frame clones only, minus some. The profile shows around 310,000 clones, over 85% of them singletons. The sequenced material came from PBMCs or T cells enriched from blood (not recorded which). These receptors all come from a woman in her 30s who had recovered from COVID-19.

The chain combines TRBV27 with TRBJ1-2; no clear D. Germline V gene data show CDR1 as MNHEY and CDR2 as SMNVEV (reference sequence). There are 15 residues in the CDR3. V gave up 3 bases and J gave up 2 bases, with 13 bases separating them. CDR3 amino acids: CASSFDYLGNYGYTF. The CDR3 nucleotides are TGTGCCAGCAGTTTCGACTATCTGGGGAACTATGGCTACACCTTC.

The V gene is TRBV6-5, the J gene TRBJ2-1; D perhaps matches TRBD1 (6 bases). The germline V gene has CDR1 MNHEY and CDR2 SVGAGI. Trimming cost V 8 bases and J 3 bases, with 11 bases left between them. This CDR3 is 13 amino acids long. The CDR3 spells CASRTVNYNEQFF. Here the CDR3 DNA reads TGTGCCAGCCGGACAGTCAACTACAATGAGCAGTTCTTC.

The J gene is TRBJ1-5, the V gene TRBV6-5; D call uncertain. V was cut by 3 bases and J by 6 bases, with 9 bases left in between. The germline CDR1 and CDR2 sequences are MNHEY and SVGAGI. This CDR3 has 13 residues. The CDR3 loop reads CASSYQHGQPQHF. CDR3 bases: TGTGCCAGCAGTTATCAACATGGTCAGCCCCAGCATTTT.

The chain has TRBV30 and TRBJ2-7; tentatively, D is TRBD2 (5 bases). The germline gives CDR1 GTSNPN, CDR2 SVGIG (reference sequence). This CDR3 is built from 13 residues. V was pared by 3 bases and J by 3 bases, with 12 bases between. The CDR3 bases are TGTGCCTGGAGAGACGGCACTAGCTACGAGCAGTACTTC. Its translation: CAWRDGTSYEQYF. The full variable domain, its missing parts supplied by reference TRBV30 and TRBJ2-7, is SQTIHQWPATLVQPVGSPLSLECTVEGTSNPNLYWYRQAAGRGLQLLFYSVGIGQISSEVPQNLSASRPQDRQFILSSKKLLLSDSGFYLCAWRDGTSYEQYFGPGTRLTVT.

The genes are TRBV7-6 and TRBJ2-7, with D perhaps TRBD1 (6 bases). Trimming left V 0 bases short and J 2 bases short, with 8 bases between. Germline V lookup: CDR1 SGHVS, CDR2 FNYEAQ. The CDR3 has 14 amino acids. The chain's CDR3 is CASSLADSPYEQYF. The CDR3 region has the DNA TGTGCCAGCAGCTTAGCGGACAGCCCCTACGAGCAGTACTTC.

The chain recombines TRBV29-1 with TRBJ2-1, with TRBD2 matching over 8 bases. Germline CDR1 and CDR2: SQVTM and ANQGSEA. V lost 3 bases to trimming and J lost 0 bases; unmatched junction nucleotides: 1. The CDR3 is made up of 14 amino acids. Here the CDR3 DNA reads TGCAGCGTTGAGGGGACTAGCTCCTACAATGAGCAGTTCTTC. Its translation: CSVEGTSSYNEQFF.

This clone was counted between two and nine times. The chain combines TRBV10-3 with TRBJ2-1, with D unclear. Trimming took off 3 bases at V and 6 bases at J, with 12 bases between the two ends. CDR3 length: 14 amino acids. Looked up from germline, CDR1 is ENHRY and CDR2 is SYGVKD. The CDR3 sequence: CAISESRLVNEQFF. CDR3 nucleotide sequence: TGTGCCATCAGTGAAAGTAGACTTGTCAATGAGCAGTTCTTC.

Here the CDR3 reads CASSQAGSSGTEAFF. CDR3 sequence (DNA): TGTGCCAGCAGCCAGGCGGGGTCATCTGGCACTGAAGCTTTCTTT. The J gene is TRBJ1-1, the V gene TRBV3-1 (or the pseudogene TRBV3-2); D call uncertain. The V gene lost 3 bases and the J gene lost 4 bases, with 15 bases spanning the gap. CDR1 and CDR2 (germline): LGHDT, YNNKEL (reference sequence). The CDR3 length is 15 residues.

The gene calls are TRBV30 and TRBJ1-6; 8 bases line up with TRBD1. Germline values: CDR1 GTSNPN, CDR2 SVGIG (reference sequence). The CDR3 runs to 16 residues. Unmatched junction bases numbered 6, after V lost 3 bases and J lost 2 bases. CDR3 sequence reads: CAWRRTGWPYNSPLHF. As DNA, the CDR3 is TGTGCCTGGAGACGGACAGGGTGGCCCTATAATTCACCCCTCCACTTT.

CDR3 sequence: CASSGNGLVFYEQYF. CDR3 nucleotide sequence: TGTGCCAGCAGTGGAAATGGACTAGTTTTCTACGAGCAGTACTTC. This chain connects TRBV25-1 to TRBJ2-7; 7 bases map to TRBD2. This CDR3 is built from 15 residues. The germline V gene has CDR1 MGHDK and CDR2 SYGVNS. Germline trimming cut 4 bases from V and 3 bases from J; bases unmatched to any gene: 9.

This clone occurred a few times. V usage is TRBV3-1 (or the pseudogene TRBV3-2) and J usage is TRBJ1-6; D ambiguous. Per germline, CDR1 LGHDT and CDR2 YNNKEL (reference sequence). Trimming removed 1 base at V and 10 bases at J, with 14 bases between. This CDR3 comprises 15 residues. The CDR3 is CASSQVHPPVSPLHF. In DNA, the CDR3 is TGTGCCAGCAGCCAAGTTCACCCGCCGGTCTCACCCCTCCACTTT.

The chain has TRBV28 and TRBJ2-1; TRBD2 matches at 7 bases. V trimming: 4 bases; J trimming: 7 bases; junction bases outside the gene matches: 4. The germline V gene has CDR1 MDHEN and CDR2 SYDVKM. This CDR3 is built from 13 residues. CDR3 DNA sequence: TGTGCCAGCAGTTCGGGGGGAGGGAATGAGCAGTTCTTC. Residues: CASSSGGGNEQFF.

This chain connects TRBV11-1 to TRBJ1-6; 9 positions match TRBD1. The V and J ends lost 5 bases and 14 bases, in that order; junction bases with no gene match: 7. CDR3 size: 13 residues. The germline V gene has CDR1 SGHAT and CDR2 FQDESV (reference sequence). The CDR3 DNA sequence: TGTGCCAGCAGCCCGGGACAGGGATTAACCCTCCACTTT. Amino acids: CASSPGQGLTLHF.

The chain carries TRBV12-3 or TRBV12-4 and TRBJ1-2, with 7 nucleotides matching TRBD1. V was clipped by 7 bases and J by 8 bases; unmatched bases: 10. The CDR3 covers 13 residues. CDR3 nucleotide sequence: TGTGCCAGCACGGGGTCAGGGGGGTACGGCTACACCTTC. Encoded protein: CASTGSGGYGYTF.

The chain recombines TRBV7-8 with TRBJ2-3; TRBD1 might be the D (6 bases). V was shortened by 5 bases and J by 0 bases, with 12 bases between the two germline ends. Germline CDR1 is SGHVS and CDR2 is FQNEAQ. The CDR3 runs to 15 residues. CDR3 coding DNA: TGTGCCAGCAGCCCCCGGGACACAAGCACAGATACGCAGTATTTT. It specifies CASSPRDTSTDTQYF.

This sequence joins TRBV4-1 and TRBJ2-7; D gene ambiguous. The CDR3 runs to 15 residues. Trimming stripped 2 bases from V and 2 bases from J, with 13 bases between. Germline CDR1 and CDR2: MGHRA and YSYEKL. The DNA of the CDR3 is TGCGCCAGCAGCCAACCGGTGGCAGACACCTACGAGCAGTACTTC. Translated: CASSQPVADTYEQYF.

The CDR3 reads CAISPRTSGKEETQYF. The CDR3 DNA sequence: TGTGCCATCAGCCCCCGGACTAGCGGGAAGGAAGAGACCCAGTACTTC. J is TRBJ2-5 and V is TRBV10-3; 12 nucleotides align to TRBD2. The V and J ends lost 6 bases and 3 bases, in that order; junction bases with no gene match: 8. Germline values: CDR1 ENHRY, CDR2 SYGVKD. CDR3 length equals 16 residues.

The genes are TRBV18 and TRBJ1-2; possible D gene TRBD1, 5 bases. Trimming removed 6 bases from V and 8 bases from J, with 16 bases in between. This CDR3 contains 13 residues. The V gene's germline CDR1 is KGHSH and CDR2 LQKENI. As DNA, the CDR3 is TGTGCCAGCTCGCCTTTTAAAGGGGAAGGCTACACCTTC. Translation: CASSPFKGEGYTF.

V is TRBV19 and J is TRBJ1-4; TRBD1 aligns across 8 bases. With 5 bases clipped from V and 8 bases from J, the junction kept 7 bases outside the gene matches. The CDR3 runs 14 residues. Germline V gene data show CDR1 as LNHDA and CDR2 as SQIVND (reference sequence). The CDR3 protein is CASSLRQGREKLFF. The DNA of the CDR3 is TGTGCCAGTAGTTTACGACAGGGGAGGGAAAAACTGTTTTTT.

The rearrangement links TRBV9 to TRBJ2-4; D not certain. Germline assignment: CDR1 SGDLS and CDR2 YYNGEE. V lost 4 bases and J lost 0, with 14 bases in between. The CDR3 covers 16 residues. CDR3 nucleotide sequence: TGTGCCAGCAGCCCTCTAGAGGCCCTAGCCAAAAACATTCAGTACTTC. Protein product: CASSPLEALAKNIQYF.

The chain carries TRBV29-1 and TRBJ2-3; 9 bases map to TRBD2. This CDR3 has 14 amino acids. Unmatched junction bases numbered 6, after V lost 4 bases and J lost 4 bases. The germline CDR1 and CDR2 sequences are SQVTM and ANQGSEA. CDR3 protein: CSVATSGVADTQYF. CDR3 nucleotide sequence: TGCAGCGTTGCGACTAGCGGCGTGGCAGATACGCAGTATTTT.

The rearrangement links TRBV5-1 to TRBJ2-1; 7 nucleotides align to TRBD1. The V and J ends lost 4 bases and 5 bases, in that order; junction bases with no gene match: 3. This CDR3 has 13 residues. Germline V gene data show CDR1 as SGHRS and CDR2 as YFSETQ. This CDR3 reads CASSRDSHNEQFF. CDR3 nucleotide sequence: TGCGCCAGCAGCAGGGACAGCCACAATGAGCAGTTCTTC. The full variable domain, rest sourced from reference TRBV5-1 and TRBJ2-1, is KAGVTQTPRYLIKTRGQQVTLSCSPISGHRSVSWYQQTPGQGLQFLFEYFSETQRNKGNFPGRFSGRQFSNSRSEMNVSTLELGDSALYLCASSRDSHNEQFFGPGTRLTVL.

This chain uses TRBV5-1 with TRBJ2-3; D is ambiguous. Trimming removed 1 base from V and 2 bases from J, with 8 bases in between. Per the germline V gene, CDR1 is SGHRS and CDR2 is YFSETQ. This CDR3 has 14 residues. CDR3 DNA sequence: TGCGCCAGCAGCTTGCCTAGTCCCACAGATACGCAGTATTTT. Protein sequence: CASSLPSPTDTQYF.

V gene TRBV27 combines with J gene TRBJ1-2, with 10 bases fitting TRBD1. Germline values: CDR1 MNHEY, CDR2 SMNVEV (reference sequence). The ends lost 1 base at V and 4 bases at J; junction bases unmatched: 3. The CDR3 contains 15 residues. This CDR3 is CASSLLGTGVYGYTF. As DNA, the CDR3 is TGTGCCAGCAGTTTATTAGGGACAGGGGTCTATGGCTACACCTTC.

This rearrangement joins TRBV10-3 to TRBJ1-1; TRBD1 is a possible D gene (6 bases). This CDR3 is built from 14 residues. CDR1 ENHRY and CDR2 SYGVKD come from the germline V gene. With 4 bases removed from V and 4 bases from J, the gap between germline ends came to 13 bases. The CDR3 nucleotides read TGTGCCATCAGTGCAGAGCAGGGGAGCACTGAAGCTTTCTTT. Its protein is CAISAEQGSTEAFF.

This chain uses TRBV10-3 with TRBJ1-1, with 7 bases lining up with TRBD1. The CDR3 runs 12 residues. Germline V gene data show CDR1 as ENHRY and CDR2 as SYGVKD. V dropped 11 bases and J dropped 3; count of bases not matched to a gene: 6. The CDR3 here is CAAAGTDTEAFF. In DNA, the CDR3 is TGTGCCGCCGCCGGGACAGACACTGAAGCTTTCTTT.

This chain connects TRBV7-9 to TRBJ1-1; the match to TRBD1 covers 12 bases. The CDR3 is 17 amino acids. V shed 5 bases and J 0 bases; nucleotides not matched to a gene: 7. Germline-derived CDR1 and CDR2 are SEHNR and FQNEAQ (reference sequence). The CDR3 loop is CASSGDRGRRLNTEAFF. CDR3 sequence (DNA): TGTGCCAGCAGCGGGGACAGGGGGCGACGACTGAACACTGAAGCTTTCTTT.

The V and J genes are TRBV6-5 and TRBJ2-4; D might be TRBD1 (5 bases). Trimming cost V 5 bases and J 6 bases, with 14 bases left between them. This CDR3 has 14 amino acids. Germline V gene sequence: CDR1 MNHEY, CDR2 SVGAGI. The CDR3 bases are TGTGCCAGCAGTCCACAGGACCGGGCAAACATTCAGTACTTC. Translating gives CASSPQDRANIQYF.

The V call is TRBV5-4, the J call TRBJ1-1; TRBD1 agrees at 9 bases. V shed 0 bases, J shed 13 bases, and the junction held 16 bases outside the gene matches. This CDR3 spans 16 amino acids. Germline V gives CDR1 SGHNT, CDR2 YYREEE (reference sequence). This chain's CDR3 is CASSLEGGQGRGKDFF. CDR3 coding DNA: TGTGCCAGCAGCTTGGAAGGGGGACAGGGCCGAGGTAAGGATTTCTTT.

The chain couples TRBV5-1 to TRBJ2-5, with TRBD1 matching 9 bases. Trimming took 0 bases from V and 3 from J; bases not matched to a gene: 3. Looked up from germline, CDR1 is SGHRS and CDR2 is YFSETQ. The CDR3 sequence is 15 residues long. The DNA of the CDR3 is TGCGCCAGCAGCTTGGGGAGGGACAGGGAAGAGACCCAGTACTTC. It specifies CASSLGRDREETQYF.

The rearrangement links TRBV7-8 to TRBJ2-1, with D unresolved. The germline gives CDR1 SGHVS, CDR2 FQNEAQ. CDR3 length: 13 residues. The V end was cut by 5 bases, the J end by 4 bases, with 9 bases between. The CDR3 DNA follows: TGTGCCAGCAGCCGTCTTAAATACAATGAGCAGTTCTTC. Its protein is CASSRLKYNEQFF.

The CDR3 here is CASRWDRGSTQYF. The CDR3 bases are TGTGCCAGCAGATGGGACAGAGGGTCTACGCAGTATTTT. The rearrangement joins TRBV6-5 to TRBJ2-3; 7 nucleotides align to TRBD1. The CDR3 has 13 amino acids. Per the germline V gene, CDR1 is MNHEY and CDR2 is SVGAGI. V gave up 6 bases and J gave up 8 bases; unmatched junction bases: 8.